This TCR beta chain was captured by sequencing in a study of early T cells in non-severe SARS-CoV-2 infection (dated by TCRdb to the early 2020s). Background on the whole study: Because TCR sequencing relied on bulk RNA taken from unsorted whole blood, pairing of alpha and beta chains was not possible.

Overall study outcomes, separate from this receptor: VDJdb matching was skewed toward anti-spike CD8 responses and likely underestimated virus-specific expansions by missing private and CD4 specificities.

V is cut by 1 base and J by 9 bases, and the space between the germline ends is 13 bases. Taken from the germline V gene, the CDR1 and CDR2 loops are MNHNS and SASEGT. From its cysteine to its phenylalanine, the CDR3 spans 14 amino acids. Left in the record is the CDR3 DNA by itself, 42 bases read in frame from the first base. This was a case-control study nested in a cohort of healthcare workers in London, UK, who had nasopharyngeal swab PCR tests and blood samples taken every week. Healthcare workers were enrolled in the week of the UK lockdown, from 23 to 31 March 2020, and were followed every week for up to roughly 15 weeks. Receptor amplification or capture employed 5' RACE. The run used a NextSeq 500. To correct for sequencing error and PCR bias, the TCR library protocol tagged individual cDNA molecules with unique molecular identifiers. Both TCR alpha and beta chains were sequenced, and tight co-correlation was observed between alpha and beta sequence abundances in each sample. The authors' analysis ran thus. Decombinator V4 was used to perform V gene, J gene and CDR3 annotation of TCR sequences. TCRs were defined as expanded if a significant change between any two time points was detected under a Poisson model with p below 0.0001. TCR abundances were normalised to the total number of TCRs sequenced in each sample and reported as counts per million. MAIT TCRs were defined by TRAV1-2 paired with TRAJ12, TRAJ20 or TRAJ33, and iNKT TCRs by TRAV10 paired with TRAJ18. VDJdb, accessed 1 November 2021, was searched for CMV, EBV and SARS-CoV-2 annotated TCRs, excluding TCRs annotated for multiple antigens. TCRdb trimmed public reads at Q25 via fastp, called clones via MiXCR and kept in-frame beta chains. One record per CDR3 amino acid sequence lists the most common genes and DNA. The V and J calls, along with clone size, are taken from TCRdb and not from the paper's own processing. Recorded for this sample are around 40,000 distinct CDR3 sequences; about 6% of them occurred a single time. The ten largest clonotypes hold around 5% of the sample.

This clonotype has only a few counts. Its antigen has not been determined. The sample holds no much larger clone one base away, and base qualities are not on file. The source of this sequence is an adult who was a healthcare worker with PCR-confirmed SARS-CoV-2 infection or an uninfected control (not recorded which). The sequenced sample consisted of whole blood. The V and J genes are TRBV6-1 and TRBJ1-5, with a weak D call of TRBD1 (5 bases match). This receptor has the CDR3 CASSEVGRDWPQHF. The nucleotide sequence is TGTGCCAGCAGTGAAGTCGGCAGGGACTGGCCCCAGCATTTT.